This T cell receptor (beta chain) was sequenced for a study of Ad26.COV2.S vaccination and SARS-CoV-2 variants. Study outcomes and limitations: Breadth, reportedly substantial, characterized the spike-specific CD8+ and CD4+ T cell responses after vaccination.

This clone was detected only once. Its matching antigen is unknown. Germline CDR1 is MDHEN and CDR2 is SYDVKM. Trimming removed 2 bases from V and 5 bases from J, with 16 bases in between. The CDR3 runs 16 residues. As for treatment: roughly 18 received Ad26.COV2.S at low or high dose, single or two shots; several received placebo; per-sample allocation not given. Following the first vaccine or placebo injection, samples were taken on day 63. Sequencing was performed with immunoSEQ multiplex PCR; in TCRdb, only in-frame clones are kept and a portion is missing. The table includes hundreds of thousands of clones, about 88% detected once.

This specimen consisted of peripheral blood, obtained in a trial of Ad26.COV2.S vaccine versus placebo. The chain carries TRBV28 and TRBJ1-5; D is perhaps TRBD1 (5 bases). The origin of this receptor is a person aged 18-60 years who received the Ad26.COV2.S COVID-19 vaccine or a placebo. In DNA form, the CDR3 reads TGTGCCAGCAGTTTAGTTTGGGGGAACGATGATCAGCCCCAGCATTTT. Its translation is CASSLVWGNDDQPQHF.